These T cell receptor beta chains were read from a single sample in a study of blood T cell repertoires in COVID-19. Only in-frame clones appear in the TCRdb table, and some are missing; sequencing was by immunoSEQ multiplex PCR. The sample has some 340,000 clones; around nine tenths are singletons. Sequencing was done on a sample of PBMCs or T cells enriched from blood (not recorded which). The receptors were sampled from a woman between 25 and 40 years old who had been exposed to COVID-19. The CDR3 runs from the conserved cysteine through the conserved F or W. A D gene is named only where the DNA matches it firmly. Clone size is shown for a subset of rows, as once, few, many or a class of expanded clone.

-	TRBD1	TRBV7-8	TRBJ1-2	CASSRGQGPNYGYTF	TGTGCCAGCAGCCGGGGACAGGGGCCTAACTATGGCTACACCTTC
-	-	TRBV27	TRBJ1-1	CASSLTVTTEAFF	TGTGCCAGCAGCCTGACAGTAACTACTGAAGCTTTCTTT
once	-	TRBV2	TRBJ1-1	CASSGTGWEGTEAFF	TGTGCCAGCAGTGGAACAGGGTGGGAGGGCACTGAAGCTTTCTTT
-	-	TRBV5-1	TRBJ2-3	CASSEQTDTQYF	TGCGCCAGCAGCGAACAGACAGATACGCAGTATTTT
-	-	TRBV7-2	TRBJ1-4	CASSLRGGQTNEKLFF	TGTGCCAGCAGCTTAAGGGGGGGGCAGACTAATGAAAAACTGTTTTTT
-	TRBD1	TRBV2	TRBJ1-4	CASSAARGYEKLFF	TGTGCCAGCAGTGCGGCCAGGGGGTATGAAAAACTGTTTTTT
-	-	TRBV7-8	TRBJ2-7	CASSPYSSYEQYF	TGTGCCAGCAGCCCTTACAGCTCCTACGAGCAGTACTTC
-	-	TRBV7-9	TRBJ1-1	CASSPKGQYTEAFF	TGTGCCAGCAGCCCTAAAGGACAGTACACTGAAGCTTTCTTT
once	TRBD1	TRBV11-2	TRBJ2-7	CASSLEGRGWDEQYF	TGTGCCAGCAGCTTAGAGGGCAGGGGGTGGGACGAGCAGTACTTC
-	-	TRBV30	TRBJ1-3	CAWSVGQVLGNTIYF	TGTGCCTGGAGTGTGGGACAAGTCTTAGGGAACACCATATATTTT